Listed below are T cell receptor beta chains from one sample, sequenced in a study of T cell responses to AZD1222 COVID-19 vaccine. Libraries were prepared by immunoSEQ multiplex PCR; TCRdb keeps only in-frame clonotypes and omits some of them. The repertoire consists of roughly 110,000 clones, with approximately 89% occurring once and the leading ten covering around 20%. Material: peripheral blood, obtained on day 0 of AZD1222 vaccination. The receptors derive from an adult in good health. Each CDR3 is given with its conserved first and last residue. Fields, in order: CDR3 length, D gene, J gene, clone size, V gene, CDR3 protein, CDR3 DNA. A D gene is named only where the DNA matches it firmly. Size is stated for part of the rows, as once, few or many counts, or as a class when the clone is expanded.

15	NA	TRBJ2-7	NA	TRBV15	CATSRGVGDSYEQYF	TGTGCCACCAGCAGAGGGGTAGGGGACTCCTACGAGCAGTACTTC
18	TRBD2	TRBJ2-7	NA	TRBV15	CATSRDALAGARTYEQYF	TGTGCCACCAGCAGAGATGCCCTAGCGGGGGCTAGAACCTACGAGCAGTACTTC
14	NA	TRBJ1-2	few	TRBV9	CASSETGGAGGYTF	TGTGCCAGCAGCGAAACGGGAGGGGCGGGTGGCTACACCTTC
13	NA	TRBJ2-1	NA	TRBV6-5	CASSWLASDEQFF	TGTGCCAGCAGTTGGCTAGCGTCGGATGAGCAGTTCTTC
14	NA	TRBJ2-2	NA	TRBV3-1/TRBV3-2	CASSQLGNTGELFF	TGTGCCAGCAGCCAACTCGGGAACACCGGGGAGCTGTTTTTT
14	TRBD1	TRBJ1-2	once	TRBV7-2	CASSFRQGAGGYTF	TGTGCCAGCAGCTTTCGGCAGGGGGCGGGTGGCTACACCTTC
15	TRBD1	TRBJ1-1	NA	TRBV6-5	CASRVAGTGVAEAFF	TGTGCCAGCAGGGTTGCCGGGACAGGGGTCGCTGAAGCTTTCTTT
16	NA	TRBJ2-4	NA	TRBV5-4	CASSLVSRVGQNIQYF	TGTGCCAGCAGCTTGGTATCCCGGGTAGGCCAAAACATTCAGTACTTC
17	NA	TRBJ1-1	NA	TRBV27	CASSLFPSRFVGTEAFF	TGTGCCAGCAGTTTATTCCCTTCGCGGTTCGTGGGCACTGAAGCTTTCTTT
14	TRBD1	TRBJ1-4	NA	TRBV2	CASRLMTGNEKLFF	TGTGCCAGCAGATTGATGACAGGGAATGAAAAACTGTTTTTT
18	NA	TRBJ1-2	NA	TRBV2	CASSAYDSGQGSVYGYTF	TGTGCCAGCAGTGCGTATGACTCAGGCCAGGGTTCTGTCTATGGCTACACCTTC
14	NA	TRBJ1-1	NA	TRBV5-4	CASSLGQANTEAFF	TGTGCCAGCAGCTTGGGTCAGGCAAACACTGAAGCTTTCTTT
15	NA	TRBJ1-6	NA	TRBV6-2/TRBV6-3	CASSLDGRFNSPLHF	TGTGCCAGCAGTCTCGACGGCCGGTTTAATTCACCCCTCCACTTT
15	TRBD2	TRBJ2-3	NA	TRBV9	CASSEGLAVTDTQYF	TGTGCCAGCAGTGAGGGACTAGCGGTAACAGATACGCAGTATTTT
13	TRBD2	TRBJ2-1	NA	TRBV29-1	CSVPAGFRDEQFF	TGCAGCGTGCCAGCGGGGTTCAGGGATGAGCAGTTCTTC
15	TRBD2	TRBJ2-1	NA	TRBV7-2	CASSSNGGARNEQFF	TGTGCCAGCAGCTCGAACGGGGGGGCCAGGAATGAGCAGTTCTTC
14	NA	TRBJ2-2	NA	TRBV30	CAWSVLAGTGELFF	TGTGCCTGGAGTGTTCTGGCGGGCACCGGGGAGCTGTTTTTT
15	NA	TRBJ1-1	NA	TRBV4-3	CASSQEGTFGTEAFF	TGCGCCAGCAGCCAAGAGGGTACTTTCGGCACTGAAGCTTTCTTT
18	NA	TRBJ1-5	NA	TRBV27	CASSLSGSLSRANQPQHF	TGTGCCAGCAGTTTATCTGGTTCTTTATCGCGGGCCAATCAGCCCCAGCATTTT
12	NA	TRBJ2-1	few	TRBV6-5	CASSSTSDSQFF	TGTGCCAGCAGTTCTACGTCGGACTCGCAGTTCTTC
14	TRBD2	TRBJ2-2	NA	TRBV6-5	CASSRTSYTGELFF	TGTGCCAGCAGTCGGACTAGTTACACCGGGGAGCTGTTTTTT
14	TRBD1	TRBJ1-1	NA	TRBV29-1	CSVAQGVGDTEAFF	TGCAGCGTTGCACAGGGGGTTGGGGATACTGAAGCTTTCTTT
15	NA	TRBJ2-3	NA	TRBV13	CASSPPWGGTDTQYF	TGTGCCAGCAGCCCACCCTGGGGGGGCACAGATACGCAGTATTTT
15	NA	TRBJ1-1	NA	TRBV6-5	CASLPGTRRMSEAFF	TGTGCCAGCTTGCCCGGGACCCGACGTATGTCTGAAGCTTTCTTT
13	NA	TRBJ1-2	NA	TRBV25-1	CASSTHLGSGYTF	TGTGCCAGCAGTACCCATCTGGGGTCTGGCTACACCTTC
12	NA	TRBJ1-1	NA	TRBV30	CAWRPREGGGFF	TGTGCCTGGAGACCCAGGGAGGGTGGTGGTTTCTTT
11	NA	TRBJ2-7	NA	TRBV6-5	CASNRGYEQYF	TGTGCCAGCAATCGGGGGTACGAGCAGTACTTC
14	NA	TRBJ1-2	NA	TRBV15	CATSSRTGARGYTF	TGTGCCACCAGCAGTCGAACGGGGGCGCGCGGCTACACCTTC
14	NA	TRBJ1-2	NA	TRBV30	CAWNGNRDSGGYTF	TGTGCCTGGAATGGTAACCGGGACTCGGGTGGCTACACCTTC
12	NA	TRBJ1-3	NA	TRBV2	CASGEGLNTIYF	TGTGCCAGCGGGGAGGGCCTAAACACCATATATTTT
12	NA	TRBJ1-5	NA	TRBV3-1/TRBV3-2	CASSRGEQPQHF	TGTGCCAGCAGCCGAGGGGAGCAGCCCCAGCATTTT
14	NA	TRBJ1-1	once	TRBV21-1	CADEWEGRDTEAFF	TGTGCCGATGAGTGGGAGGGGCGGGACACTGAAGCTTTCTTT
11	NA	TRBJ1-1	NA	TRBV29-1	CSVADSPEAFF	TGCAGCGTCGCCGACAGTCCTGAAGCTTTCTTT
14	NA	TRBJ2-2	NA	TRBV19	CASRGRRNTGELFF	TGTGCCAGTAGGGGGCGCAGGAACACCGGGGAGCTGTTTTTT
15	NA	TRBJ2-1	NA	TRBV7-9	CASSSRRSTYNEQFF	TGTGCCAGCAGCTCCCGACGGTCCACGTACAATGAGCAGTTCTTC
18	NA	TRBJ1-3	NA	TRBV2	CASSFDRSSFSSGNTIYF	TGTGCCAGCTCCTTCGACAGGTCCTCTTTTAGCTCTGGAAACACCATATATTTT
15	NA	TRBJ2-5	NA	TRBV19	CASSILGQGRETQYF	TGTGCCAGTAGTATTTTAGGGCAGGGACGCGAGACCCAGTACTTC
16	NA	TRBJ2-1	NA	TRBV15	CATSREGGSSYNEQFF	TGTGCCACCAGCAGAGAGGGGGGTAGCTCCTACAATGAGCAGTTCTTC
12	NA	TRBJ2-5	once	TRBV10-3	CAISAQQETQYF	TGTGCCATCAGTGCGCAGCAAGAGACCCAGTACTTC
16	TRBD1	TRBJ2-1	NA	TRBV18	CASSLARDRGRNEQFF	TGTGCCAGCTCCTTAGCACGGGACAGGGGCCGAAATGAGCAGTTCTTC
15	NA	TRBJ1-3	NA	TRBV5-5	CASSLNDATGNTIYF	TGTGCCAGCAGCCTCAATGATGCGACGGGGAACACCATATATTTT
15	TRBD2	TRBJ2-5	NA	TRBV6-1	CASSEGVGGAETQYF	TGTGCCAGCAGTGAAGGGGTCGGGGGGGCCGAGACCCAGTACTTC
14	NA	TRBJ2-1	NA	TRBV7-6	CASSLLTGNDEQFF	TGTGCCAGCAGCTTACTAACAGGAAATGATGAGCAGTTCTTC
16	TRBD1	TRBJ1-3	NA	TRBV3-1/TRBV3-2	CASSPSGTGALNTIYF	TGTGCCAGCAGCCCATCTGGGACAGGGGCCTTAAACACCATATATTTT
16	NA	TRBJ2-4	once	TRBV6-2/TRBV6-3	CASSDNDRKAKNIQYF	TGTGCCAGCAGTGACAATGACCGAAAAGCCAAAAACATTCAGTACTTC
16	NA	TRBJ2-7	once	TRBV5-1	CASSLGGDSFSYEQYF	TGCGCCAGCAGCTTGGGCGGGGACAGTTTCTCCTACGAGCAGTACTTC
13	TRBD1	TRBJ1-2	once	TRBV12-3/TRBV12-4	CASSLGRGFGYTF	TGTGCCAGCAGTTTAGGCAGGGGGTTCGGCTACACCTTC
14	NA	TRBJ2-3	few	TRBV15	CATSPIGTSDTQYF	TGTGCCACCAGCCCTATAGGGACTTCAGATACGCAGTATTTT
13	NA	TRBJ1-2	once	TRBV7-9	CASSFDGNYGYTF	TGTGCCAGCAGCTTCGACGGAAACTATGGCTACACCTTC